A single sample is the source of the 26 T cell receptor beta chains below, sequenced in a study of cytomegalovirus exposure and HLA in healthy donors. Assay used: immunoSEQ multiplex PCR; TCRdb lists only in-frame clones, some missing. In the table there are over 100,000 clones, about 95% of which are singletons. The sample consisted of PBMCs. These receptors were taken from a woman aged 18-30 years in good health and CMV-seronegative.

The V call is TRBV18, the J call TRBJ1-3; D is ambiguous. The V and J ends lost 3 bases and 1 base respectively, with 7 bases between them. The CDR3 spans 14 residues. Germline V gene data show CDR1 as KGHSH and CDR2 as LQKENI. CDR3 region: CASSPEGSGNTIYF. The CDR3 nucleotides are TGTGCCAGCTCACCGGAGGGTTCTGGAAACACCATATATTTT. The entire variable domain, with the rest obtained from reference TRBV18 and TRBJ1-3, is as follows: NAGVMQNPRHLVRRRGQEARLRCSPMKGHSHVYWYRQLPEEGLKFMVYLQKENIIDESGMPKERFSAEFPKEGPSILRIQQVVRGDSAAYFCASSPEGSGNTIYFGEGSWLTVV.

The V call is TRBV5-4, the J call TRBJ1-1, with 8 bases lining up with TRBD1. CDR1 and CDR2 from the germline V gene are SGHNT and YYREEE (reference sequence). V shed 4 bases, J shed 1 base, and the junction held 12 bases outside the gene matches. The CDR3 sequence is 17 residues long. In nucleotides, the CDR3 is TGTGCCAGCAGCATTGGAGCCGGGACAGGTCGGAACACTGAAGCTTTCTTT. This sequence encodes CASSIGAGTGRNTEAFF.

Only a few counts were recorded for this clone. The J gene is TRBJ2-1, the V gene TRBV5-1, with 14 bases identical to TRBD2. The CDR3 runs to 15 residues. The germline CDR1 and CDR2 sequences are SGHRS and YFSETQ. V lost 4 bases, J lost 8 bases, and 5 bases stayed unmatched. CDR3 sequence (DNA): TGCGCCAGCAGCGCGGGACTAGCGGGAGTTGATGAGCAGTTCTTC. Protein sequence: CASSAGLAGVDEQFF.

The CDR3, as DNA: TGCGCCAGCAGCTTGGGCGGGAGCAGCGAGCAGTACTTC. It is translated as CASSLGGSSEQYF. This rearrangement joins TRBV5-1 to TRBJ2-7; 7 bases line up with TRBD2. Trimming cost V 0 bases and J 6 bases; bases outside gene matches: 3. The CDR3 totals 13 residues. Germline loops: CDR1 SGHRS, CDR2 YFSETQ.

The rearrangement joins TRBV30 to TRBJ1-2, with D hard to call. V lost 2 bases, J lost 8 bases, and 15 bases lay in between. CDR3 length: 13 amino acids. Per the germline V gene, CDR1 is GTSNPN and CDR2 is SVGIG (reference sequence). This chain's CDR3 is CAWSTDVAGGYTF. The CDR3, as DNA: TGTGCCTGGAGTACGGACGTCGCGGGCGGCTACACCTTC.

The chain links TRBV4-1 to TRBJ1-2; unclear D gene. The V gene lost 0 bases and the J gene lost 2 bases, with 10 bases spanning the gap. CDR3 length: 15 amino acids. Germline loops: CDR1 MGHRA, CDR2 YSYEKL. The DNA of the CDR3 is TGCGCCAGCAGCCAAGATATAACGGTGAACTATGGCTACACCTTC. Translated: CASSQDITVNYGYTF.

The rearrangement links TRBV7-2 to TRBJ1-3, with D possibly matching TRBD1 (5 bases). Trimming pared 5 bases from V and 0 bases from J, leaving 11 bases between. The CDR3 spans 15 residues. Germline V gives CDR1 SGHTA, CDR2 FQGNSA. The CDR3 region is CASSPDSPSGNTIYF. The CDR3 DNA reads TGTGCCAGCAGCCCCGACAGCCCCTCTGGAAACACCATATATTTT. Combining the CDR3 with reference TRBV7-2 and TRBJ1-3 gives the whole variable domain GAGVSQSPSNKVTEKGKDVELRCDPISGHTALYWYRQSLGQGLEFLIYFQGNSAPDKSGLPSDRFSAERTGGSVSTLTIQRTQQEDSAVYLCASSPDSPSGNTIYFGEGSWLTVV.

The chain recombines TRBV5-1 with TRBJ1-2; the D is unclear. V lost 0 bases to trimming and J lost 0 bases, with 6 bases between them. The CDR3 sequence is 14 residues long. Germline-derived CDR1 and CDR2 are SGHRS and YFSETQ. The CDR3 sequence: CASSLGQSNYGYTF. CDR3 in DNA: TGCGCCAGCAGCTTGGGGCAGTCTAACTATGGCTACACCTTC.

The rearrangement uses TRBV19 and TRBJ2-3; 12 nucleotides match TRBD2. Germline V CDR1 and CDR2: LNHDA, SQIVND (reference sequence). The CDR3 length is 19 residues. The V gene end was trimmed by 3 bases and the J gene end by 3 bases; junction bases not matched to a gene: 13. As DNA, the CDR3 is TGTGCCAGTAGTATTAGTTCTAGCGGGAGGGCCCTCGGGACAGATACGCAGTATTTT. It is translated as CASSISSSGRALGTDTQYF.

The V gene is TRBV2, the J gene TRBJ2-1, with TRBD2 identical over 14 bases. Trimming at V came to 6 bases and at J to 9 bases, leaving 7 bases not matched to a gene. This CDR3 is 15 amino acids long. Germline values: CDR1 SNHLY, CDR2 FYNNEI. The CDR3 DNA follows: TGTGCCAGCAGCCGACTAGCGGGGGGGCCAAGTGAGCAGTTCTTC. It encodes CASSRLAGGPSEQFF. Based on the CDR3 plus reference TRBV2 and TRBJ2-1, the full variable domain is EPEVTQTPSHQVTQMGQEVILRCVPISNHLYFYWYRQILGQKVEFLVSFYNNEISEKSEIFDDQFSVERPDGSNFTLKIRSTKLEDSAMYFCASSRLAGGPSEQFFGPGTRLTVL.

This chain joins TRBV9 and TRBJ2-6; a weak D match, TRBD1 (6 bases). V was cut by 3 bases and J by 2 bases, with 18 bases left in between. The CDR3 has 18 amino acids. CDR1 and CDR2 from the germline V gene are SGDLS and YYNGEE. CDR3 in DNA: TGTGCCAGCAGCGCACAGATCAGGGGATTGACTGGGGCCAACGTCCTGACTTTC. It encodes CASSAQIRGLTGANVLTF.

This chain connects TRBV10-3 to TRBJ2-6; 8 bases map to TRBD1. The CDR3 sequence is 20 residues long. Germline V gives CDR1 ENHRY, CDR2 SYGVKD. With V trimmed by 1 base and J by 0 bases, 11 bases remained unmatched. The chain's CDR3 is CAISEFRDRPQYSGANVLTF. DNA for the CDR3: TGTGCCATCAGTGAGTTCCGGGACAGGCCCCAATACTCTGGGGCCAACGTCCTGACTTTC.

The chain uses TRBV5-4 and TRBJ2-5; the match to TRBD1 covers 12 bases. The J call may be incorrect, as the DNA end agrees better with TRBJ2-7. Germline CDR1 is SGHNT and CDR2 is YYREEE (reference sequence). The CDR3 is made up of 14 amino acids. The CDR3 here is CASSGTGGTYEQYF. CDR3 coding DNA: TGTGCCAGCAGCGGGACAGGGGGCACCTACGAGCAGTACTTC.

The V call is TRBV7-2, the J call TRBJ2-7, with 10 bases identical to TRBD1. Germline loops: CDR1 SGHTA, CDR2 FQGNSA. The CDR3 has 15 amino acids. V lost 5 bases, J lost 4 bases, and 8 bases stayed unmatched. CDR3 in DNA: TGTGCCAGCAGCAAGCGGGGGACAGGGGAGTACGAGCAGTACTTC. This sequence encodes CASSKRGTGEYEQYF.

The chain is built from TRBV7-9 and TRBJ1-1; tentative D call: TRBD1 (6 bases). CDR3 length: 14 residues. Germline V lookup: CDR1 SEHNR, CDR2 FQNEAQ (reference sequence). The V and J ends lost 2 bases and 5 bases respectively, with 12 bases between them. The CDR3 reads CASSLLSGTTEAFF. The CDR3 DNA is TGTGCCAGCAGCTTACTCTCGGGGACAACTGAAGCTTTCTTT.

The chain carries TRBV11-2 and TRBJ2-7, with TRBD1 identical over 8 bases. The CDR3 consists of 13 residues. CDR1 and CDR2 (germline): SGHAT, FQNNGV. V was pared by 6 bases and J by 3 bases, with 4 bases of the junction left unmatched. The CDR3 loop is CASRTGGVYEQYF. CDR3 DNA sequence: TGTGCCAGCAGAACAGGGGGAGTCTACGAGCAGTACTTC. Together with reference TRBV11-2 and TRBJ2-7, the CDR3 gives the full variable domain: EAGVAQSPRYKIIEKRQSVAFWCNPISGHATLYWYQQILGQGPKLLIQFQNNGVVDDSQLPKDRFSAERLKGVDSTLKIQPAKLEDSAVYLCASRTGGVYEQYFGPGTRLTVT.

The gene calls are TRBV6-1 and TRBJ2-5; TRBD2 aligns across 10 bases. The CDR3 contains 13 residues. Trimming cost V 4 bases and J 10 bases; bases outside gene matches: 6. Germline-derived CDR1 and CDR2 are MNHNS and SASEGT. The CDR3 reads CASSVSGGARQYF. CDR3 sequence (DNA): TGTGCCAGCAGTGTAAGCGGGGGGGCCCGCCAGTACTTC.

This chain joins TRBV19 and TRBJ1-3; the D is unclear. The V end was cut by 3 bases, the J end by 1 base, with 7 bases between. Germline CDR1 LNHDA, CDR2 SQIVND (reference sequence). The CDR3 is 14 amino acids. CDR3 nucleotide sequence: TGTGCCAGTAGTATGGCAGGTTCTGGAAACACCATATATTTT. Translated: CASSMAGSGNTIYF.

This sequence joins TRBV6-1 and TRBJ2-7; 9 nucleotides align to TRBD1. Losses at the gene ends were 1 base for V and 2 bases for J; bases not matched to a gene: 3. CDR1 and CDR2 (germline): MNHNS, SASEGT. This CDR3 spans 15 amino acids. This CDR3 reads CASSEVGQGTYEQYF. As DNA, the CDR3 is TGTGCCAGCAGTGAAGTGGGACAGGGTACCTACGAGCAGTACTTC.

The chain couples TRBV11-2 to TRBJ2-3; tentatively, D is TRBD1 (5 bases). CDR1 is SGHAT, CDR2 FQNNGV, per germline. The length of the CDR3 is 16 residues. Trimming took off 5 bases at V and 1 base at J, with 16 bases between the two ends. The DNA of the CDR3 is TGTGCCAGCAGCGTGGTGGGCAGGGTGGGCACAGATACGCAGTATTTT. It is translated as CASSVVGRVGTDTQYF.

The chain has TRBV7-3 and TRBJ1-6; D is ambiguous. This CDR3 is 16 amino acids long. Trimming took 4 bases from V and 10 from J, leaving 20 bases between them. Germline V CDR1 and CDR2: SGHTA, FQGTGA. The CDR3 coding sequence is TGTGCCAGCAGCTCCGGACTGCCAAATTCGCCGTCACCCCTCCACTTT. Translating gives CASSSGLPNSPSPLHF.

The rearrangement links TRBV6-5 to TRBJ1-2, with 7 nucleotides matching TRBD1. V shed 4 bases and J 6 bases; nucleotides not matched to a gene: 5. CDR1 and CDR2 (germline): MNHEY, SVGAGI. This CDR3 is built from 13 residues. The CDR3 DNA reads as TGTGCCAGCAGTTCGGGACAGATCCATGGCTACACCTTC. Protein: CASSSGQIHGYTF.

This chain connects TRBV2 to TRBJ1-1; D unresolved. V lost 6 bases and J lost 1, with 18 bases in between. The CDR3 covers 16 residues. Per the germline V gene, CDR1 is SNHLY and CDR2 is FYNNEI. CDR3 residues: CASRAPAVRENTEAFF. CDR3 nucleotide sequence: TGTGCCAGCAGGGCACCCGCCGTGAGGGAGAACACTGAAGCTTTCTTT.

V gene TRBV6-6 combines with J gene TRBJ2-1, with D perhaps TRBD1 (6 bases). Trimming stripped 8 bases from V and 5 bases from J, with 7 bases between. The CDR3 totals 11 residues. The germline gives CDR1 MNHNY, CDR2 SVGAGI (reference sequence). CDR3 in amino acids: CASGDNNEQFF. The CDR3 DNA reads as TGTGCCAGCGGGGACAACAATGAGCAGTTCTTC.

This rearrangement joins TRBV5-1 to TRBJ2-7; 11 positions agree with TRBD2. The CDR3 runs to 15 residues. CDR1 and CDR2 from the germline V gene are SGHRS and YFSETQ. The trim removed 2 bases at V and 5 bases at J, leaving 6 bases unmatched. The CDR3 spells CASSFIAGGSDEQYF. CDR3 DNA sequence: TGCGCCAGCAGCTTTATAGCGGGAGGGAGCGACGAGCAGTACTTC.

This chain joins TRBV6-6 and TRBJ1-2; possibly TRBD1 for D (5 bases). CDR3 length equals 13 residues. CDR1 and CDR2 (germline): MNHNY, SVGAGI (reference sequence). Trimming removed 6 bases from V and 4 bases from J, with 12 bases in between. The CDR3: CASSLGGSYGYTF. The CDR3 DNA is TGTGCCAGCAGCCTCGGGGGGTCCTATGGCTACACCTTC.